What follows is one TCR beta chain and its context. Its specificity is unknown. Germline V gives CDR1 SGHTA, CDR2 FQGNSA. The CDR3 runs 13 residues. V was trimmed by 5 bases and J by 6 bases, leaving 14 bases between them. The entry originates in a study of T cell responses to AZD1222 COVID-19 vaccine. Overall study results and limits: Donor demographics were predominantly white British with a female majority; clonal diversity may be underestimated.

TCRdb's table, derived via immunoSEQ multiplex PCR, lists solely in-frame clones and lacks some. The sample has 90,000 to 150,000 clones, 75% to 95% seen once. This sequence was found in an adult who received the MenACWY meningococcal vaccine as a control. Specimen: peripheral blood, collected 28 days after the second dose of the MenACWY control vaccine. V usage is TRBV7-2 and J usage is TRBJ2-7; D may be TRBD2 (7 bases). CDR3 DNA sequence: TGTGCCAGCAGCCTTTCGGGGGGCCGCGAGCAGTACGTC. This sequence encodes CASSLSGGREQYV.